This T cell receptor beta chain was captured in a study of CD8 T cells in ankylosing spondylitis. Trimming took 4 bases from V and 7 from J; bases not matched to a gene: 9. Germline loops: CDR1 KGHSH, CDR2 LQKENI. The CDR3 contains 15 residues. The table lists this clonotype with a few counts. The antigen remains undetermined. Whole-study results and caveats: One TCR beta motif, made up of roughly 8 highly homologous variants, appeared characteristic of ankylosing spondylitis blood.

TCRdb fed the 5' RACE reads into MiXCR, producing one record per CDR3 protein. The sample contains around 490,000 distinct CDR3 sequences, roughly 5% of which appear only once. The receptor's source is a male donor with ankylosing spondylitis. The rearrangement uses TRBV18 and TRBJ2-1; TRBD1 agrees at 8 bases. Specimen: blood, either unsorted or a sorted T cell fraction (not recorded which). CDR3 coding DNA: TGTGCCAGCTCACATGGACAGGGCCTTAGGAATGAGCAGTTCTTC. Translated: CASSHGQGLRNEQFF.